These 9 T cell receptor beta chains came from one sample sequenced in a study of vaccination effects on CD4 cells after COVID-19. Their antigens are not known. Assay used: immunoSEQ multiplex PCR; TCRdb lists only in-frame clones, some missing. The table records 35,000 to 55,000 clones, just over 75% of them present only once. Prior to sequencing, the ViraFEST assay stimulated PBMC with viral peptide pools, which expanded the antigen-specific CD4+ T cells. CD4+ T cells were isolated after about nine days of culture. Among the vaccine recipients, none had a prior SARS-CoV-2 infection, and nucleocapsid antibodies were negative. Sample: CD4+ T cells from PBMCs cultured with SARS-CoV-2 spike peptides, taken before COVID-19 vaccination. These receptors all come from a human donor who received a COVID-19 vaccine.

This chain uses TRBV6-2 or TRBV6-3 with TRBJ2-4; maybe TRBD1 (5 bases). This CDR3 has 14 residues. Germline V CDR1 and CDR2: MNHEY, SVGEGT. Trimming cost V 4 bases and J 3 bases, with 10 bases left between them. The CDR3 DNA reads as TGTGCCAGCAGTTCAGGGAAGGGCAAAAACATTCAGTACTTC. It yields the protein CASSSGKGKNIQYF.

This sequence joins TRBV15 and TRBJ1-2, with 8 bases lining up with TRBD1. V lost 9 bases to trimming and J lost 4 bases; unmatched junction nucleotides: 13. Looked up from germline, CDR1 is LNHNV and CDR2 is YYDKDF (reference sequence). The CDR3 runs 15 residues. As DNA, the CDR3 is TGTGCCACGCGAGGAGGCGGACAGGGAGGCTATGGCTACACCTTC. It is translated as CATRGGGQGGYGYTF.

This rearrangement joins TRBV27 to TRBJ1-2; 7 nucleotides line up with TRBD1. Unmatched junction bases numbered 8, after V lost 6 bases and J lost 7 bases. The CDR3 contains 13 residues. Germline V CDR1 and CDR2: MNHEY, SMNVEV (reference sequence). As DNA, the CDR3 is TGTGCCAGCAGCCAGGACAGGATTGGTGGCTACACCTTC. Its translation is CASSQDRIGGYTF.

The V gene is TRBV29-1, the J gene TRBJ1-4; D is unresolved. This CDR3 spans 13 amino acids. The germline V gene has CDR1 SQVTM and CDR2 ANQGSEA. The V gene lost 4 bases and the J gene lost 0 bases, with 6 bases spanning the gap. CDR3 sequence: CSVGEPTNEKLFF. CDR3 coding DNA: TGCAGCGTTGGGGAACCAACTAATGAAAAACTGTTTTTT.

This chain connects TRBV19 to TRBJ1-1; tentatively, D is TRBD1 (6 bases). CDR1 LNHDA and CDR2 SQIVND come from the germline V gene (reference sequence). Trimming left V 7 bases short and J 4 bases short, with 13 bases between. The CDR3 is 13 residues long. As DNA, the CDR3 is TGTGCCAGTAACCGGAGGGGGGGCACTGAAGCTTTCTTT. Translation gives CASNRRGGTEAFF. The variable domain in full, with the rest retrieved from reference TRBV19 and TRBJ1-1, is DGGITQSPKYLFRKEGQNVTLSCEQNLNHDAMYWYRQDPGQGLRLIYYSQIVNDFQKGDIAEGYSVSREKKESFPLTVTSAQKNPTAFYLCASNRRGGTEAFFGQGTRLTVV.

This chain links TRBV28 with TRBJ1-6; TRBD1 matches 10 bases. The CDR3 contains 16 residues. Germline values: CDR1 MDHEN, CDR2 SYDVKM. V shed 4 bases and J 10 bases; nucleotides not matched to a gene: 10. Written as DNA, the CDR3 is TGTGCCAGCAGTTCCTACCCCGGGACAGGGGACTCACCCCTCCACTTT. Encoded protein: CASSSYPGTGDSPLHF.

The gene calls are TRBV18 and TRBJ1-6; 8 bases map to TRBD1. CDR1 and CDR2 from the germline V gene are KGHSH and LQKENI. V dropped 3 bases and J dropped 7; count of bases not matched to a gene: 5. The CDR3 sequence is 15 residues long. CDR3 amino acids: CASSPVTGANSPLHF. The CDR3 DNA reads TGTGCCAGCTCACCCGTGACAGGGGCGAATTCACCCCTCCACTTT.

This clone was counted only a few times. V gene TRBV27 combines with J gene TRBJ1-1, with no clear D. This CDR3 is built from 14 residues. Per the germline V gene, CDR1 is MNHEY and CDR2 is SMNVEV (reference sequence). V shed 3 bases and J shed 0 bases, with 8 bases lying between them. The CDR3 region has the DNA TGTGCCAGCAGTTTCTCGCGTTTGAACACTGAAGCTTTCTTT. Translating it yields CASSFSRLNTEAFF.

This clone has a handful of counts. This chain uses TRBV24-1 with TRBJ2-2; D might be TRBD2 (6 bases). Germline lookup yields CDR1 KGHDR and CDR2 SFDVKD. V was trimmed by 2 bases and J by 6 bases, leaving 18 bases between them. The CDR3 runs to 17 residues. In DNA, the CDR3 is TGTGCCACCAGTGATTCTCTCCCGGGACTCGTCTCCGGGGAGCTGTTTTTT. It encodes CATSDSLPGLVSGELFF.